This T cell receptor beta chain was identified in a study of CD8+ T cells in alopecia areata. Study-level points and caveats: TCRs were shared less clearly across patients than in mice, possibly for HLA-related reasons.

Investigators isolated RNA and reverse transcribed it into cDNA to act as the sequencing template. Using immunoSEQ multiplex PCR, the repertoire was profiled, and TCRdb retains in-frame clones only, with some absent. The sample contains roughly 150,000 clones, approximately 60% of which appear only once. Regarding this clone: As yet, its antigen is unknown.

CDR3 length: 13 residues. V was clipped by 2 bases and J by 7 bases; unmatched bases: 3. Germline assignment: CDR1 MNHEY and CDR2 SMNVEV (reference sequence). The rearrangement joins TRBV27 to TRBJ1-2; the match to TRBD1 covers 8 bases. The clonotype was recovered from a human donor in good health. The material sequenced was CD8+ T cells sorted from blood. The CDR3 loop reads CASSLRTGSGYTF. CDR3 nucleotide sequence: TGTGCCAGCAGTTTACGGACAGGGAGTGGCTACACCTTC.